This TCR beta chain appears in the sequencing data of a study of blood T cells in healthy people across ages. This clonotype was observed a single time. Its target is not known. Between the trimmed V and J ends, which lost 0 bases and 7 bases, there was a span of 4 bases. CDR3 length equals 11 residues. Germline V gene sequence: CDR1 MNHEY, CDR2 SVGEGT. Study results and caveats: TCR beta diversity per million T cells fell roughly linearly with age.

Alongside a J-beta primer mix, a sample-barcoded 5' primer served in a second PCR lasting 7 to 11 cycles. From the 5' RACE reads, TCRdb called clonotypes with MiXCR, one entry per CDR3 protein. The table records 550,000 to 600,000 distinct CDR3 sequences, roughly 48% of them present only once. The sequenced material came from blood. The chain couples TRBV6-2 or TRBV6-3 to TRBJ2-7; unclear D gene. This receptor was taken from a man of 80 years or more in good health. The CDR3 protein is CASSYSIEQYF. The CDR3 DNA is TGTGCCAGCAGTTACTCGATTGAGCAGTACTTC.